The next 11 T cell receptor beta chains were all read from a single sample in a study of T and B cells in COVID-19 patients. BIOMED2 TRB-A/B primer pools were used in multiplex TRB PCR. TCRdb passed the multiplex PCR reads through MiXCR, listing each CDR3 protein once. The sample records 22,000 or so distinct CDR3 sequences, under 30% being singletons. Blood genomic DNA input for TRB amplification was roughly 250-550 ng. The material sequenced was blood. The receptors stem from a human donor who had recovered from COVID-19.

This clonotype was counted between two and nine times. The chain is built from TRBV27 and TRBJ2-7, with no clear D. Trimming shortened V by 0 bases and J by 3 bases, and 12 bases separated the two germline ends. The CDR3 is 15 amino acids. Germline V gene data show CDR1 as MNHEY and CDR2 as SMNVEV (reference sequence). DNA for the CDR3: TGTGCCAGCAGTTTATCGTCCGGGTCCGTCTACGAGCAGTACTTC. This translates into CASSLSSGSVYEQYF.

This clonotype is medium-sized (0.01 to 0.1%) within its sample. The V gene is TRBV12-3 or TRBV12-4, the J gene TRBJ2-3; D gene ambiguous. This CDR3 comprises 11 residues. The V and J ends lost 6 bases and 1 base respectively, with 2 bases between them. CDR3 DNA sequence: TGTGCCAGCAGACGCACAGATACGCAGTATTTT. Protein sequence: CASRRTDTQYF.

This clonotype was counted between two and nine times. V is TRBV19 and J is TRBJ2-4; D is perhaps TRBD2 (5 bases). The CDR3 spans 13 residues. In germline, CDR1 is LNHDA, CDR2 SQIVND (reference sequence). V dropped 11 bases and J dropped 0 bases, with 11 bases sitting between them. CDR3 region: CASSREAKNIQYF. CDR3 coding DNA: TGTGCCTCCTCGAGGGAAGCCAAAAACATTCAGTACTTC.

This clonotype came up a few times. V is TRBV7-9 and J is TRBJ2-2, with TRBD1 matching over 10 bases. The trim removed 3 bases at V and 4 bases at J, leaving 11 bases unmatched. CDR1 is SEHNR, CDR2 FQNEAQ, per germline (reference sequence). The CDR3 extends over 18 amino acids. CDR3 nucleotides: TGTGCCAGCAGCTTTTTTCTTGGGACAGGGGCGCCCACCGGGGAGCTGTTTTTT. Its translation is CASSFFLGTGAPTGELFF.

The CDR3 region is CAWSVGVGTGNTIYF. CDR3 coding DNA: TGTGCCTGGAGTGTCGGGGTCGGAACTGGAAACACCATATATTTT. This chain connects TRBV30 to TRBJ1-3; D uncertain. The CDR3 sequence is 15 residues long. V was shortened by 0 bases and J by 2 bases, with 11 bases between the two germline ends. CDR1 is GTSNPN and CDR2 is SVGIG in the germline V gene (reference sequence).

The J gene is TRBJ1-2, the V gene TRBV12-3 or TRBV12-4, with a possible D match to TRBD1 (5 bases). The length of the CDR3 is 13 residues. Trimming removed 5 bases from V and 8 bases from J, with 15 bases in between. The CDR3, as DNA: TGTGCCAGCAGTCAACTCAGGGTAGAAGGCTACACCTTC. It specifies CASSQLRVEGYTF.

This clonotype has only a few counts. The chain carries TRBV18 and TRBJ2-1; D is uncertain. V was pared by 3 bases and J by 1 base, with 16 bases between. There are 17 residues in the CDR3. The V gene's germline CDR1 is KGHSH and CDR2 LQKENI. The CDR3 nucleotides are TGTGCCAGCTCACCCCGCACTCCCTCCGTATCCTACAATGAGCAGTTCTTC. Translating it yields CASSPRTPSVSYNEQFF.

There are many counts of this clonotype. The J gene is TRBJ2-5, the V gene TRBV27; D is possibly TRBD2 (6 bases). Trimming pared 3 bases from V and 7 bases from J, leaving 6 bases between. The germline V gene encodes CDR1 MNHEY and CDR2 SMNVEV (reference sequence). The CDR3 loop spans 11 amino acids. The CDR3 reads CASSLGGTQYF. CDR3 coding DNA: TGTGCCAGCAGTTTGGGAGGGACCCAGTACTTC.

Within the sample, this clonotype is medium-sized. The genes are TRBV19 and TRBJ2-1; the match to TRBD2 covers 12 bases. The germline V gene encodes CDR1 LNHDA and CDR2 SQIVND (reference sequence). Unmatched junction bases numbered 7, after V lost 6 bases and J lost 7 bases. CDR3 size: 15 residues. The CDR3 sequence: CASSMTSGSVNEQFF. The CDR3 DNA is TGTGCCAGTAGCATGACTAGCGGGAGTGTTAATGAGCAGTTCTTC.

The chain is built from TRBV6-5 and TRBJ1-3, with unresolved D. The CDR3 has 15 residues. The germline V gene encodes CDR1 MNHEY and CDR2 SVGAGI. The ends were cut back, 2 bases at V and 0 bases at J, with 8 bases in the middle. The DNA of the CDR3 is TGTGCCAGCAGTTACGGGCAGCTCTCTGGAAACACCATATATTTT. This encodes CASSYGQLSGNTIYF.

The chain recombines TRBV12-3 or TRBV12-4 with TRBJ1-2, with D hard to call. V lost 4 bases, J lost 7 bases, and 19 bases lay in between. The CDR3 has 15 amino acids. CDR3 in amino acids: CASSSQWSFVFGYTF. CDR3 nucleotides: TGTGCCAGCAGTTCGCAATGGTCGTTCGTTTTTGGCTACACCTTC.